This T cell receptor beta chain appears in the sequencing data of a study of HIV-infected patients and healthy controls. This clonotype was seen repeatedly, ten times or more. Its antigen is not identified. Germline V CDR1 and CDR2: MNHEY, SMNVEV (reference sequence). V lost 7 bases and J 0 bases, leaving 14 bases between the germline ends. The CDR3 totals 15 residues. Study-wide results and caveats: Compared with controls, mean Gini indices were significantly raised in HIV-infected repertoires, possibly indicating oligoclonality.

No cell fractionation was done, so the repertoire covers all unsorted peripheral blood T cells. cDNA was made from approximately 500 ng RNA using alpha and beta constant primers. Alpha and beta chain libraries were made separately by chain-specific third strand synthesis with multiplexing indices. A 5' RACE adapter with a random hexamer and the SP2 primer site was joined to cDNA. TCRdb re-derived calls from the 5' RACE reads in MiXCR, one entry per CDR3 protein. The sample carries approximately 25,000 distinct CDR3 sequences, roughly 7.9% recorded once. The TCR was taken from an adult in good health. Sequencing was performed on blood. This chain uses TRBV27 with TRBJ2-3; D may correspond to TRBD1 or TRBD2 (5 bases each). The CDR3 DNA follows: TGTGCCAGCACAAGCCGGGACCGAAGCACAGATACGCAGTATTTT. Its translation: CASTSRDRSTDTQYF.